Listed below are T cell receptor beta chains from one sample, sequenced in a study of T cells in Graves' hyperthyroidism and ophthalmopathy. TCRdb passed the multiplex PCR reads through MiXCR, listing each CDR3 protein once. The data show approximately 480,000 distinct CDR3 sequences, roughly 20% seen once. The sequencing sample was made of blood. The receptor source for this set is a man between 18 and 29 years old with Graves' hyperthyroidism. CDR3s include the opening cysteine and the closing phenylalanine or tryptophan. A D gene is named only where the DNA matches it firmly. Rows give clone size only sometimes, using once, few, many, or a class for an expanded clone.

>TRBV6-1|TRBJ1-4|NA|few
CASSINLGGLLFF
TGTGCCAGCAGTATTAATCTCGGAGGTCTGTTGTTTTTT
>TRBV20-1|TRBJ2-7|NA|many
CSAVREGVRPYEQYF
TGCAGTGCTGTCAGGGAAGGGGTGCGTCCCTACGAGCAGTACTTC
>TRBV28|TRBJ2-5|TRBD2|once
CASSLSFPGTTQETQYF
TGTGCCAGCAGTTTATCTTTCCCCGGGACTACGCAAGAGACCCAGTACTTC
>TRBV4-1|TRBJ2-7|TRBD1|NA
CASSLGDRGSYEQYF
TGCGCCAGCAGCCTGGGGGACAGGGGCTCCTACGAGCAGTACTTC
>TRBV6-1|TRBJ2-6|TRBD1|NA
CASGTGNSGANVLTF
TGTGCCAGCGGGACAGGGAACTCTGGGGCCAACGTCCTGACTTTC
>TRBV20-1|TRBJ1-2|NA|NA
CSAVDSNYGYTF
TGCAGTGCTGTAGACAGTAACTATGGCTACACCTTC
>TRBV19|TRBJ1-2|TRBD1|many
CASSQGDFYGYTF
TGTGCCAGTAGTCAGGGGGATTTCTATGGCTACACCTTC
>TRBV7-2|TRBJ1-6|TRBD1|NA
CASSRQTGSPSPPLHF
TGTGCCAGCAGCCGCCAGACAGGGTCACCTTCCCCACCCCTCCACTTT
>TRBV25-1|TRBJ1-1|TRBD1|many
CASSEDRGRAAFF
TGTGCCAGCAGTGAAGACAGGGGGCGCGCGGCTTTCTTT
>TRBV30|TRBJ1-1|NA|few
CAWGGTPFSNTEAFF
TGTGCCTGGGGCGGGACACCCTTCTCAAACACTGAAGCTTTCTTT
>TRBV20-1|TRBJ1-1|TRBD1|many
CSARYSDRGRIDTEAFF
TGCAGTGCTAGATATTCGGACAGGGGGCGCATCGACACTGAAGCTTTCTTT
>TRBV20-1|TRBJ2-7|NA|NA
CSARSPGLAYEQYF
TGCAGTGCTAGATCGCCCGGGCTCGCCTACGAGCAGTACTTC
>TRBV12-3/TRBV12-4|TRBJ2-5|TRBD1|many
CASSLGGTGGQETQYF
TGTGCCAGCAGTTTAGGGGGGACAGGGGGCCAAGAGACCCAGTACTTC
>TRBV27|TRBJ1-1|NA|many
CATYGGATEAFF
TGTGCCACCTACGGGGGGGCGACTGAAGCTTTCTTT
>TRBV6-1|TRBJ2-3|NA|few
CASTRADYPDTQYF
TGTGCCAGCACCCGAGCGGACTACCCAGATACGCAGTATTTT
>TRBV5-1|TRBJ1-1|TRBD1|many
CASSRDSLNTEAFF
TGCGCCAGCAGCAGGGACAGTTTGAACACTGAAGCTTTCTTT
>TRBV4-1|TRBJ2-5|NA|few
CASSQESQGRETQYF
TGCGCCAGCAGCCAAGAGAGTCAGGGCAGAGAGACCCAGTACTTC
>TRBV4-1|TRBJ2-7|NA|few
CASSQPRGSYEQYF
TGCGCCAGCAGCCAACCCCGGGGTTCCTACGAGCAGTACTTC
>TRBV24-1|TRBJ1-2|NA|NA
CATSDRDGYTF
TGTGCCACCAGTGATAGGGATGGCTACACCTTC
>TRBV11-1|TRBJ1-2|TRBD1|many
CASRRSSGGVGYGYTF
TGTGCCAGCCGCCGTTCCTCAGGGGGCGTAGGCTATGGCTACACCTTC
>TRBV2|TRBJ1-6|NA|few
CASSDSEGGNSPLHF
TGTGCCAGCAGTGACAGCGAAGGTGGGAATTCACCCCTCCACTTT
>TRBV9|TRBJ1-1|NA|many
CASSNTPNTEAFF
TGTGCCAGCAGCAATACCCCGAACACTGAAGCTTTCTTT
>TRBV30|TRBJ2-7|NA|many
CAWSVPGHSYEQYF
TGTGCCTGGAGTGTACCGGGACATAGCTACGAGCAGTACTTC
>TRBV12-3/TRBV12-4|TRBJ1-1|NA|NA
CASSYERSTEAFF
TGTGCCAGCAGTTACGAAAGGAGCACTGAAGCTTTCTTT
>TRBV30|TRBJ2-5|TRBD2|few
CAWSVLTSGGGETQYF
TGTGCCTGGAGTGTACTGACTAGCGGGGGGGGAGAGACCCAGTACTTC
>TRBV11-1|TRBJ1-1|NA|many
CASSLAGVKKAFF
TGTGCCAGCAGCCTAGCAGGGGTCAAGAAAGCTTTCTTT
>TRBV28|TRBJ2-7|NA|NA
CASSLTLPTGLDYEQYF
TGTGCCAGCAGTCTAACCCTACCGACAGGCCTCGACTACGAGCAGTACTTC
>TRBV7-2|TRBJ1-1|TRBD1|many
CASSSQGAANAEAFF
TGTGCCAGCAGTTCACAGGGGGCGGCGAACGCTGAAGCTTTCTTT
>TRBV29-1|TRBJ1-1|NA|many
CSADSMNTEAFF
TGCAGCGCCGACAGCATGAACACTGAAGCTTTCTTT
>TRBV5-1|TRBJ2-2|NA|NA
CASSLDGRRDGELFF
TGCGCCAGCAGCTTGGATGGCAGACGGGACGGGGAGCTGTTTTTT
>TRBV11-2|TRBJ2-5|TRBD2|NA
CASSLKPRFAGVEETQCF
TGTGCCAGCAGCTTAAAGCCCCGTTTTGCGGGGGTGGAAGAGACCCAGTGCTTC
>TRBV27|TRBJ1-1|NA|many
CASSFMGEIGTEAFF
TGTGCCAGCAGTTTCATGGGTGAAATAGGGACTGAAGCTTTCTTT
>TRBV7-8|TRBJ1-1|NA|NA
CASSSLWGAANTEAFF
TGTGCCAGCAGCTCCCTATGGGGTGCTGCGAACACTGAAGCTTTCTTT
>TRBV28|TRBJ1-2|TRBD1|many
CASTAGGVLGYTF
TGTGCCAGCACGGCAGGGGGTGTGCTTGGCTACACCTTC
>TRBV6-4|TRBJ1-5|TRBD1|many
CASRDPRGQARARSPQHF
TGTGCCAGCAGGGACCCCCGGGGACAGGCGCGGGCTAGGAGTCCCCAGCATTTT
>TRBV27|TRBJ2-7|TRBD1|NA
CASSLRDSFSYEQYF
TGTGCCAGCAGTTTAAGGGACAGTTTCTCCTACGAGCAGTACTTC
>TRBV6-1|TRBJ1-1|NA|many
CASRRQRRTDTEAFF
TGTGCCAGCAGGCGTCAAAGACGGACGGACACTGAAGCTTTCTTT
>TRBV15|TRBJ2-5|TRBD2|many
CATSIGERLAGSQEAQYF
TGTGCCACCAGCATTGGGGAGAGACTAGCGGGGTCCCAAGAGGCCCAGTACTTC
>TRBV19|TRBJ1-5|NA|many
CASSQPSGAQHF
TGTGCCAGTAGTCAACCCTCGGGGGCCCAGCATTTT
>TRBV12-3/TRBV12-4|TRBJ1-2|TRBD1|many
CASTIQGAGYGYTF
TGTGCCAGCACTATCCAGGGGGCTGGGTATGGCTACACCTTC
>TRBV28|TRBJ1-1|TRBD1|many
CASSPIWIDRGNTEAFF
TGTGCCAGCAGTCCTATTTGGATCGACAGGGGGAACACTGAAGCTTTCTTT
>TRBV7-8|TRBJ1-1|TRBD1|many
CASSLGAQGAAAFF
TGTGCCAGCAGCTTAGGTGCACAGGGGGCGGCAGCTTTCTTT
>TRBV6-1|TRBJ1-3|TRBD1|many
CASSQGTAGNTIYF
TGTGCCAGCAGTCAAGGGACAGCTGGAAACACCATATATTTT
>TRBV11-2|TRBJ1-6|TRBD1|few
CASSLDGGQGKSPLHF
TGTGCCAGCAGCTTAGATGGGGGACAGGGGAAATCACCCCTCCACTTT
>TRBV4-1|TRBJ1-6|NA|few
CASSQDITEPLHF
TGCGCCAGCAGCCAAGATATTACGGAACCCCTCCACTTT
>TRBV20-1|TRBJ2-5|NA|many
CSARGGWQETQYF
TGCAGTGCTAGAGGGGGCTGGCAAGAGACCCAGTACTTC
>TRBV28|TRBJ2-7|TRBD2|many
CASSLLVGRGYEQYF
TGTGCCAGCAGTTTGTTAGTAGGGAGGGGCTACGAGCAGTACTTC
>TRBV27|TRBJ1-3|TRBD1|many
CASSSGTGSGNTIYF
TGTGCCAGCAGTTCCGGGACAGGGTCTGGAAACACCATATATTTT
>TRBV30|TRBJ1-2|NA|few
CAWSVQGSYGYTF
TGTGCCTGGAGTGTACAAGGGAGCTATGGCTACACCTTC
>TRBV29-1|TRBJ1-2|NA|NA
CSVELDRANYGYTF
TGCAGCGTTGAATTAGACCGGGCAAACTATGGCTACACCTTC